The present entry profiles one T cell receptor (beta chain) with its context. The V gene's germline CDR1 is SGHVS and CDR2 FNYEAQ. The CDR3 loop spans 18 amino acids. V gave up 5 bases and J gave up 5 bases; unmatched junction bases: 14. TCRdb's table, derived via immunoSEQ multiplex PCR, lists solely in-frame clones and lacks some. Found here are 80,000 to 100,000 clones, 81% of them singletons; the top ten hold about 2.6%. This sample stems from a study of PD-1 blockade in mismatch repair-deficient tumors. Sequencing used peripheral blood, obtained 12 weeks after starting pembrolizumab. The clonotype originates from an adult with mismatch repair-deficient cancer. The rearrangement joins TRBV7-6 to TRBJ2-1, with 11 bases that match TRBD2. The CDR3 sequence is CASSKLLPGLAEDNEQFF. The CDR3 bases are TGTGCCAGCAGCAAATTACTCCCGGGACTAGCGGAAGACAATGAGCAGTTCTTC.